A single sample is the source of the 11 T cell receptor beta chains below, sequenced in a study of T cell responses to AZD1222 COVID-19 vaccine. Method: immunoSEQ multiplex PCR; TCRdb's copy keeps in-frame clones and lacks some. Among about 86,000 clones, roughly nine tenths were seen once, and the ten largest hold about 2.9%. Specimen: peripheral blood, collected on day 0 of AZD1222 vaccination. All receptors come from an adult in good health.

The CDR3 spells CASSLARGGGSPLHF. For the CDR3, the DNA is TGTGCCAGCAGTTTAGCTCGGGGGGGCGGATCACCCCTCCACTTT. The rearrangement joins TRBV27 to TRBJ1-6; possibly TRBD1 for D (6 bases). V was cut by 2 bases and J by 10 bases, with 15 bases left in between. The CDR3 is 15 residues long. The V gene's germline CDR1 is MNHEY and CDR2 SMNVEV (reference sequence).

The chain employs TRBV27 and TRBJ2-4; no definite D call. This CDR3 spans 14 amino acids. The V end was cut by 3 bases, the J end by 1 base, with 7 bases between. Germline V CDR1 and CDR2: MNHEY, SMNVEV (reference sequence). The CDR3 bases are TGTGCCAGCAGTTTTAAAGGGGCCAAAAACATTCAGTACTTC. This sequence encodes CASSFKGAKNIQYF.

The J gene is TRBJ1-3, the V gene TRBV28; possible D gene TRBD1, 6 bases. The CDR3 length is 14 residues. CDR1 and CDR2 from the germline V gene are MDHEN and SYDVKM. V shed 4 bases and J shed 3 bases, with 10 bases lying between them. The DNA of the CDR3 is TGTGCCAGCAGTTCCACAGGGTTTGGAAACACCATATATTTT. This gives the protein CASSSTGFGNTIYF.

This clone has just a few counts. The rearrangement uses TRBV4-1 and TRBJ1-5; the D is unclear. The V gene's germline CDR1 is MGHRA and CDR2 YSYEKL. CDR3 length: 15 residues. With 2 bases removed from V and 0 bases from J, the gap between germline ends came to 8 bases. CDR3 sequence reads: CASSQFSGSNQPQHF. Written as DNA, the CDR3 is TGCGCCAGCAGCCAATTCTCCGGTAGCAATCAGCCCCAGCATTTT.

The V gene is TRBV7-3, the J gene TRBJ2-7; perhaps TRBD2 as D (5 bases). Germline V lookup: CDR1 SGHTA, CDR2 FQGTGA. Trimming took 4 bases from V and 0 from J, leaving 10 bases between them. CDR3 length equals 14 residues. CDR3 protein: CASSSTGSSYEQYF. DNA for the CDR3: TGTGCCAGCAGCTCGACGGGGAGCTCCTACGAGCAGTACTTC.

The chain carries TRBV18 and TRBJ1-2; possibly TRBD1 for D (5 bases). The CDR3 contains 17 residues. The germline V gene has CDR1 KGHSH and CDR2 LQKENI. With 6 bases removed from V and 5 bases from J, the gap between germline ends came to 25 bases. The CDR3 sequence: CASSTATPRGEGYGYTF. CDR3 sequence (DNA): TGTGCCAGCTCCACCGCTACTCCGAGGGGTGAGGGGTATGGCTACACCTTC.

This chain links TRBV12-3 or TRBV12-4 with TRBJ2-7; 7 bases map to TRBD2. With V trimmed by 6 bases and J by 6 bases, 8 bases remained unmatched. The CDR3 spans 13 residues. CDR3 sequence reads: CASRTSATGEQYF. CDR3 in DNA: TGTGCCAGCAGAACTAGCGCGACTGGCGAGCAGTACTTC.

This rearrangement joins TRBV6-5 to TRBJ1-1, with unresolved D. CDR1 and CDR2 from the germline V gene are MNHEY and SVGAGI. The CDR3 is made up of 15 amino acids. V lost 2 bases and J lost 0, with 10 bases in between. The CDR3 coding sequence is TGTGCCAGCAGTTACGAGGTCATGATGAACACTGAAGCTTTCTTT. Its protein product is CASSYEVMMNTEAFF.

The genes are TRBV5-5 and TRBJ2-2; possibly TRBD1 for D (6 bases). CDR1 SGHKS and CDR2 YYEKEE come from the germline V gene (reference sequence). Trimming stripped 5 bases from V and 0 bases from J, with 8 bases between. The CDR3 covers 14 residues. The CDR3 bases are TGTGCCAGCAGTGGGACAACGAACACCGGGGAGCTGTTTTTT. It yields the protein CASSGTTNTGELFF.

The chain's CDR3 is CASSKRQVNTGELFF. Written as DNA, the CDR3 is TGTGCCAGCAGCAAACGGCAGGTGAACACCGGGGAGCTGTTTTTT. The rearrangement uses TRBV21-1 and TRBJ2-2; the D call of TRBD1 is as the table states it, not checked on the DNA. TRBV21-1 has pseudogene status. The CDR3 is 15 amino acids.

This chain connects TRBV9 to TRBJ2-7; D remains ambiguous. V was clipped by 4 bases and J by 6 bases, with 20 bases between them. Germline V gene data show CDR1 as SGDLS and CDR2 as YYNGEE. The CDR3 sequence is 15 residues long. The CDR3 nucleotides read TGTGCCAGCAGCTCAGCAGCCGGGTCTCCAGGCGAGCAGTACTTC. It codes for CASSSAAGSPGEQYF.